These 26 T cell receptor beta chains came from one sample sequenced in a study of post-analysis software for immune sequencing data. Unique molecular identifiers were present in the TCR beta cDNA libraries. TCRdb reanalysed the PCR reads using MiXCR and keeps one entry per CDR3 protein. The repertoire holds 160,000 or so distinct CDR3 sequences, under 40% seen once, with 25% to 30% in the top ten. The sample consisted of blood, taken after autologous hematopoietic stem cell transplantation. The receptors derive from a girl aged 10 to 17 with multiple sclerosis.

This chain connects TRBV20-1 to TRBJ2-5; tentatively, D is TRBD2 (5 bases). V shed 1 base and J shed 1 base, with 13 bases lying between them. This CDR3 has 15 amino acids. CDR1 and CDR2 (germline): DFQATT, SNEGSKA (reference sequence). The CDR3 bases are TGCAGTGCTAGAGGGGTCGGGCGGGCCCAAGAGACCCAGTACTTC. It is translated as CSARGVGRAQETQYF.

This clonotype is medium-sized (0.01 to 0.1%) by share. The rearrangement uses TRBV4-2 and TRBJ2-7, with unresolved D. V lost 0 bases and J lost 1, with 10 bases in between. The CDR3 has 15 amino acids. CDR1 is LGHNA, CDR2 YNFKEQ, per germline. The CDR3, as DNA: TGTGCCAGCAGCCAAGAACAGAGCCCTTCCTACGAGCAGTACTTC. Translated: CASSQEQSPSYEQYF.

This clonotype was counted a few times. The rearrangement links TRBV13 to TRBJ2-5; 14 positions agree with TRBD2. The CDR3 loop spans 16 amino acids. Germline-derived CDR1 and CDR2 are PRHDT and FYEKMQ (reference sequence). Losses at the gene ends were 5 bases for V and 4 bases for J; bases not matched to a gene: 6. CDR3: CASSAGLAGVVETQYF. The CDR3 DNA is TGTGCCAGCAGCGCGGGACTAGCGGGAGTGGTAGAGACCCAGTACTTC.

The chain couples TRBV7-6 to TRBJ1-2; TRBD1 is a possible D gene (5 bases). The germline gives CDR1 SGHVS, CDR2 FNYEAQ. V was pared by 4 bases and J by 4 bases, with 19 bases between. The CDR3 consists of 16 residues. Written as DNA, the CDR3 is TGTGCCAGCAGCTCCATAACAGGCAAAGACCCCTATGGCTACACCTTC. Translation: CASSSITGKDPYGYTF.

In its sample, this clonotype was seen a few times. The CDR3 region has the DNA TGTGCCAGCAGTTATGGGTATACAGATACGCAGTATTTT. Translating gives CASSYGYTDTQYF. V gene TRBV6-2 or TRBV6-3 combines with J gene TRBJ2-3; D uncertain. V lost 3 bases to trimming and J lost 3 bases, with 7 bases between them. The CDR3 has 13 residues. Germline lookup yields CDR1 MNHEY and CDR2 SVGEGT.

This clonotype appeared once. The rearrangement joins TRBV6-2 or TRBV6-3 to TRBJ2-7; weak D call: TRBD2 (5 bases). The germline gives CDR1 MNHEY, CDR2 SVGEGT. Trimming removed 7 bases at V and 9 bases at J, with 13 bases between. The CDR3 sequence is 11 residues long. The CDR3 loop reads CASKKGAVQYF. As DNA, the CDR3 is TGTGCCAGCAAGAAGGGAGCAGTGCAGTACTTC.

This sequence joins TRBV5-1 and TRBJ2-5; TRBD2 agrees at 10 bases. Germline V gene lookup returns CDR1 SGHRS and CDR2 YFSETQ. The length of the CDR3 is 17 residues. With 0 bases clipped from V and 3 bases from J, the junction kept 8 bases outside the gene matches. The CDR3 region is CASSLVNLAGVEETQYF. The CDR3 nucleotides read TGCGCCAGCAGCTTGGTCAATCTAGCGGGAGTTGAAGAGACCCAGTACTTC.

The table lists this clonotype with a few counts. The rearrangement joins TRBV6-5 to TRBJ1-1; 7 nucleotides line up with TRBD1. J gave up 4 bases and V 3 bases, and 8 bases lay outside the gene matches. In germline, CDR1 is MNHEY, CDR2 SVGAGI. The CDR3 has 15 residues. The CDR3 region is CASSYRAGGGTEAFF. CDR3 in DNA: TGTGCCAGCAGTTATAGGGCAGGGGGTGGCACTGAAGCTTTCTTT.

The rearrangement joins TRBV29-1 to TRBJ2-1; D possibly corresponds to TRBD2 (6 bases). The length of the CDR3 is 13 residues. Trimming removed 5 bases from V and 9 bases from J, with 17 bases in between. The germline CDR1 and CDR2 sequences are SQVTM and ANQGSEA. The CDR3 loop is CSVPETRWVEQFF. CDR3 coding DNA: TGCAGCGTTCCTGAGACTAGGTGGGTTGAGCAGTTCTTC.

The rearrangement uses TRBV12-3 or TRBV12-4 and TRBJ2-6, with 7 bases matching TRBD1. CDR3 length: 15 residues. Unmatched junction bases numbered 6, after V lost 6 bases and J lost 4 bases. The CDR3 loop is CASSRGQRGANVLTF. The DNA of the CDR3 is TGTGCCAGCAGCCGGGGACAGAGAGGGGCCAACGTCCTGACTTTC.

This chain uses TRBV7-6 with TRBJ1-4; D ambiguous. CDR1 is SGHVS and CDR2 is FNYEAQ in the germline V gene. The CDR3 loop spans 15 amino acids. Trimming pared 4 bases from V and 5 bases from J, leaving 14 bases between. CDR3 region: CASSSRAWGNEKLFF. In nucleotides, the CDR3 is TGTGCCAGCAGCTCGAGGGCATGGGGAAATGAAAAACTGTTTTTT.

CDR3 bases: TGTGCCAGCAGCGATCGCCTCAGATCCCCGATGAAGACCCAGTACTTC. Encoded protein: CASSDRLRSPMKTQYF. The chain recombines TRBV6-6 with TRBJ2-7; D call uncertain. The DNA matches TRBJ2-5 better at its end, which makes the J call doubtful. Germline V gene data show CDR1 as MNHNY and CDR2 as SVGAGI (reference sequence). This CDR3 has 16 residues.

The V and J genes are TRBV7-9 and TRBJ1-1; 9 bases are a match to TRBD1. The length of the CDR3 is 14 residues. Germline CDR1 is SEHNR and CDR2 is FQNEAQ (reference sequence). The ends lost 4 bases at V and 10 bases at J; junction bases unmatched: 10. Here the CDR3 DNA reads TGTGCCAGCAGCTCCGGGACAGGGAGGTTCGGAGCTTTCTTT. This codes for CASSSGTGRFGAFF.

The J gene is TRBJ2-3, the V gene TRBV29-1; D might be TRBD1 (6 bases). V lost 7 bases and J 0 bases, leaving 11 bases between the germline ends. From germline, CDR1 is SQVTM and CDR2 ANQGSEA. The CDR3 length is 13 residues. CDR3 sequence: CSALQGSTDTQYF. CDR3 in DNA: TGCAGCGCCCTACAGGGCAGCACAGATACGCAGTATTTT.

In this sample, this clonotype turned up a few times. The chain combines TRBV4-3 with TRBJ2-7; 9 bases are shared with TRBD2. The CDR3 runs 17 residues. With 0 bases clipped from V and 3 bases from J, the junction kept 9 bases outside the gene matches. The germline CDR1 and CDR2 sequences are LGHNA and YSLEER. In DNA form, the CDR3 reads TGCGCCAGCAGCCAAGATCAGGGAGCGGGAGGTAGCTACGAGCAGTACTTC. This gives the protein CASSQDQGAGGSYEQYF.

There are many counts of this clonotype. CDR3 DNA: TGTGCCACCAGCAGAGACAGGGTACAGACCCAGTACTTC. It codes for CATSRDRVQTQYF. The V gene is TRBV15, the J gene TRBJ2-5, with a possible D match to TRBD1 (5 bases). The CDR3 has 13 residues. Trimming removed 0 bases at V and 6 bases at J, with 8 bases between. Germline V gene lookup returns CDR1 LNHNV and CDR2 YYDKDF (reference sequence).

This clonotype was counted only a few times. This chain uses TRBV2 with TRBJ1-1, with 9 bases identical to TRBD1. Looked up from germline, CDR1 is SNHLY and CDR2 is FYNNEI. V lost 5 bases to trimming and J lost 3 bases; unmatched junction nucleotides: 4. This CDR3 is built from 14 residues. The CDR3 region has the DNA TGTGCCAGCAGTATTCGGACAGGGGACACTGAAGCTTTCTTT. It yields the protein CASSIRTGDTEAFF.

This clonotype came up a few times. The chain couples TRBV10-3 to TRBJ2-1; TRBD2 matches at 10 bases. This CDR3 has 16 residues. From germline, CDR1 is ENHRY and CDR2 SYGVKD. After removal of 3 bases from V and 5 bases from J, the junction contained 7 bases not matched to a gene. CDR3: CAISDPTSGHHNEQFF. The DNA for the CDR3 is TGTGCCATCAGTGACCCGACTAGCGGGCACCACAATGAGCAGTTCTTC.

V and J are TRBV6-1 and TRBJ2-7; a weak D match, TRBD2 (6 bases). Trimming cost V 4 bases and J 2 bases, with 15 bases left between them. The CDR3 runs to 15 residues. Germline V CDR1 and CDR2: MNHNS, SASEGT. CDR3 DNA: TGTGCCAGCAGTGTAGCACCGGGAGACCCCTACGAGCAGTACTTC. It encodes CASSVAPGDPYEQYF.

This clonotype has more than one count but fewer than ten. The V gene is TRBV11-2, the J gene TRBJ2-5, with 7 bases fitting TRBD1. The junction had 11 bases not matched to a gene; V was cut back by 4 bases and J by 9 bases. This CDR3 contains 14 residues. The germline V gene has CDR1 SGHAT and CDR2 FQNNGV. Here the CDR3 reads CASSSPGQHEAQYF. For the CDR3, the DNA is TGTGCCAGCAGCTCCCCGGGACAGCACGAAGCCCAGTACTTC. Supplemented by reference TRBV11-2 and TRBJ2-5, the full variable domain reads EAGVAQSPRYKIIEKRQSVAFWCNPISGHATLYWYQQILGQGPKLLIQFQNNGVVDDSQLPKDRFSAERLKGVDSTLKIQPAKLEDSAVYLCASSSPGQHEAQYFGPGTRLLVL.

This clonotype has just a few counts. The chain couples TRBV28 to TRBJ2-5; no firm D call. The CDR3 consists of 13 residues. The germline V and J ends were trimmed by 7 bases and 1 base, with 10 bases remaining between them. Germline values: CDR1 MDHEN, CDR2 SYDVKM. The CDR3 spells CASTSWGQETQYF. DNA of the CDR3: TGTGCCAGCACCTCCTGGGGCCAAGAGACCCAGTACTTC.

This chain joins TRBV13 and TRBJ2-1; maybe TRBD2 (5 bases). This CDR3 is 13 amino acids long. Between the trimmed V and J ends, which lost 5 bases and 7 bases, there was a span of 12 bases. Germline-derived CDR1 and CDR2 are PRHDT and FYEKMQ (reference sequence). DNA for the CDR3: TGTGCCAGCAGCCCGACACTAGAAAATGAGCAGTTCTTC. Protein product: CASSPTLENEQFF.

The chain links TRBV20-1 to TRBJ2-5; the match to TRBD1 covers 12 bases. The CDR3 has 15 amino acids. Germline lookup yields CDR1 DFQATT and CDR2 SNEGSKA (reference sequence). With V trimmed by 0 bases and J by 4 bases, 3 bases remained unmatched. CDR3 nucleotide sequence: TGCAGTGCTAGAGACGGGGACAGGGGGCCAGAGACCCAGTACTTC. Its translation: CSARDGDRGPETQYF.

The chain is built from TRBV5-1 and TRBJ2-7; 10 nucleotides align to TRBD2. The germline gives CDR1 SGHRS, CDR2 YFSETQ. The CDR3 spans 15 residues. The trim removed 0 bases at V and 2 bases at J, leaving 2 bases unmatched. For the CDR3, the DNA is TGCGCCAGCAGCTTGGTTAGCGGGGGGCCCTACGAGCAGTACTTC. Its translation: CASSLVSGGPYEQYF.

The V gene is TRBV7-8, the J gene TRBJ1-2; 7 bases agree with TRBD1. The CDR3 is made up of 13 amino acids. V gave up 0 bases and J gave up 8 bases; unmatched junction bases: 3. Germline assignment: CDR1 SGHVS and CDR2 FQNEAQ. In DNA, the CDR3 is TGTGCCAGCAGCTTAGCGGGACAGAGCGGCTACACCTTC. Translation: CASSLAGQSGYTF.

This chain joins TRBV20-1 and TRBJ2-3, with D possibly matching TRBD1 (6 bases). The CDR3 has 14 residues. Germline lookup yields CDR1 DFQATT and CDR2 SNEGSKA (reference sequence). Deletions cut 6 bases from V and 2 bases from J, with 15 bases between. This chain's CDR3 is CSAAGTSYTDTQYF. The CDR3 bases are TGCAGTGCCGCCGGGACATCCTACACAGATACGCAGTATTTT.